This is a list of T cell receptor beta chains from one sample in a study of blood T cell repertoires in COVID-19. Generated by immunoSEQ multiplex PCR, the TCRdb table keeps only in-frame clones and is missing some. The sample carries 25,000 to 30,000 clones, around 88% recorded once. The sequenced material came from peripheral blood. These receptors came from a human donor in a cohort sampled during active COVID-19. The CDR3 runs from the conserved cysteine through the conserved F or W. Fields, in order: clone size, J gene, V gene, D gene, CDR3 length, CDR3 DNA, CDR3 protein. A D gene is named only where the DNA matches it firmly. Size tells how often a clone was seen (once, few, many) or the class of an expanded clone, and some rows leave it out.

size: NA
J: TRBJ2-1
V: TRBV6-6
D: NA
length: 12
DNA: TGTGCCAGCAGTTACGAGGGCCGCGAGCAGTTCTTC
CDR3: CASSYEGREQFF

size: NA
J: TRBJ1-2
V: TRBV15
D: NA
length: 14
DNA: TGTGCCACCAGCCCCACCAGGGAAAGGAGTGGCTACACCTTC
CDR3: CATSPTRERSGYTF

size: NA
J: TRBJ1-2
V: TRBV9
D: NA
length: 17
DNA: TGTGCCAGCAGCGTAGCTACATCAGGGCAGACTAACTATGGCTACACCTTC
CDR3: CASSVATSGQTNYGYTF

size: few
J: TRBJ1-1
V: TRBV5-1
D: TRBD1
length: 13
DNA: TGCGCCAGCAGCGAAGGGACAGCCCCTGAAGCTTTCTTT
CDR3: CASSEGTAPEAFF

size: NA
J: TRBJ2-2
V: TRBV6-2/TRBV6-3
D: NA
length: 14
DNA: TGTGCCAGCAGTCGCAGGGAGGGGGCCGGGGAGCTGTTTTTT
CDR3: CASSRREGAGELFF

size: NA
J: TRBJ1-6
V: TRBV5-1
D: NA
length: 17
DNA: TGCGCCAGCAGCCCATCTGCCGGACAGTCCTATAATTCACCCCTCCACTTT
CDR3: CASSPSAGQSYNSPLHF

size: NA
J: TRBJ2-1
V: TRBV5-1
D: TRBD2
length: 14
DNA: TGCGCCAGCAGCCCGGGACTAGCGGAGGGTGAGCAGTTCTTC
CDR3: CASSPGLAEGEQFF

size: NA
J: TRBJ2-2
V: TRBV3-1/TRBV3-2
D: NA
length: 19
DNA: TGTGCCAGCAGCCAAGATCATCGGAGATCGGATCGAAACACCGGGGAGCTGTTTTTT
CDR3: CASSQDHRRSDRNTGELFF

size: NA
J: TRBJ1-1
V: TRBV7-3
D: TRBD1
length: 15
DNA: TGTGCCAGCAGCTTGGGGACAGGGATGAACACTGAAGCTTTCTTT
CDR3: CASSLGTGMNTEAFF

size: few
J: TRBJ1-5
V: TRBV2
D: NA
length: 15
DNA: TGTGCCAGCAGTGAAGGGGGGGGACTCGGTCAGCCCCAGCATTTT
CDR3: CASSEGGGLGQPQHF

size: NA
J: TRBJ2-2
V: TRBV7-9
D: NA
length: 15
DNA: TGTGCCAGCAGCTTAAGCAGGGTGGTCACCGGGGAGCTGTTTTTT
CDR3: CASSLSRVVTGELFF

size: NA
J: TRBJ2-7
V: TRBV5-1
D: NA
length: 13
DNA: TGCGCCAGCAGCCCGGACTCTCCCTACGAGCAGTACTTC
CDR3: CASSPDSPYEQYF

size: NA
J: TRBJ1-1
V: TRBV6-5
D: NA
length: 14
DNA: TGTGCCAGCAACCTTCTGCGAGGGAACACTGAAGCTTTCTTT
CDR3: CASNLLRGNTEAFF

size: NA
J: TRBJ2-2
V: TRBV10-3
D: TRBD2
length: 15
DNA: TGTGCCATCAGTGAAGCGGGGGGGCGTACCGGGGAGCTGTTTTTT
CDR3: CAISEAGGRTGELFF

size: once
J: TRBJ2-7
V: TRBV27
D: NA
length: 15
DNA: TGTGCCAGCAGTCTGGGTGGCAGGGTAGCCTACGAGCAGTACTTC
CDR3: CASSLGGRVAYEQYF

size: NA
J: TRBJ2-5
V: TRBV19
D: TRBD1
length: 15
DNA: TGTGCCAGTAGTATAGGGGACAGGGACCAAGAGACCCAGTACTTC
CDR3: CASSIGDRDQETQYF

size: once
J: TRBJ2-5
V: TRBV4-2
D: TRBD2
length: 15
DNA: TGTGCCAGCAGCCCCCCCCCGGGGGGCCAAGAGACCCAGTACTTC
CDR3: CASSPPPGGQETQYF

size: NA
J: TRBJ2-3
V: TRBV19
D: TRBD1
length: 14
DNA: TGTGCCAGTAGTCCACGACAGGGCGCAGATACGCAGTATTTT
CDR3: CASSPRQGADTQYF

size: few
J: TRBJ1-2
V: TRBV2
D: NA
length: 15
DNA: TGTGCCAGCAGTGAGACCAGCGGCGGAATGTATGGCTACACCTTC
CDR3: CASSETSGGMYGYTF

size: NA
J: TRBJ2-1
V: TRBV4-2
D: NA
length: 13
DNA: TGTGCCAGCAGAAGTGACTTGGGCGGGAAGCAGTTCTTC
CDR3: CASRSDLGGKQFF

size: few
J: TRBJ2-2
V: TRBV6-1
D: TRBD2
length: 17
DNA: TGTGCCAGCAGTGCAAGGACTAGCGGGGTTGTCACCGGGGAGCTGTTTTTT
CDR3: CASSARTSGVVTGELFF

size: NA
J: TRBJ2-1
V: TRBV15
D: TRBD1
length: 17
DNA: TGTGCCACCAGCAGTGGGCCGGCAGGGGGCTTGTACAATGAGCAGTTCTTC
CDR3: CATSSGPAGGLYNEQFF

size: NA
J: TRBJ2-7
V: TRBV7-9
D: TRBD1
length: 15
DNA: TGTGCCAGCAGCTTAGGACAGGGGCTCGGGGGCAAGCAGTACTTC
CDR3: CASSLGQGLGGKQYF

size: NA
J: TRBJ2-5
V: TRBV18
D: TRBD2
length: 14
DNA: TGTGCCAGCTCACCTACTAGCGGCCAAGAGACCCAGTACTTC
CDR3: CASSPTSGQETQYF

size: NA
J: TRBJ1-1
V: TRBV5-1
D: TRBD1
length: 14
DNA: TGCGCCAGCAGCTGGGGACAGGGGGACACTGAAGCTTTCTTT
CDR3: CASSWGQGDTEAFF

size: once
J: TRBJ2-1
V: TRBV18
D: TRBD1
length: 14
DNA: TGTGCCAGCTCACCGGGACAGGGTGGCAATGAGCAGTTCTTC
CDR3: CASSPGQGGNEQFF

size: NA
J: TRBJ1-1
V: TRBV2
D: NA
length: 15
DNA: TGTGCCAGCAGTATAATACAGGGAACTAACACTGAAGCTTTCTTT
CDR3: CASSIIQGTNTEAFF

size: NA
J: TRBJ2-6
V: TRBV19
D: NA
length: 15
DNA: TGTGCCAGTAGTCCGGTCCTCTCTGGGGCCAACGTCCTGACTTTC
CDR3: CASSPVLSGANVLTF

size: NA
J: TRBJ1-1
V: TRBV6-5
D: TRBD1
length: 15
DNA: TGTGCCAGCAGCGCCTTTACCTACAGGGGTACTGAAGCTTTCTTT
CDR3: CASSAFTYRGTEAFF

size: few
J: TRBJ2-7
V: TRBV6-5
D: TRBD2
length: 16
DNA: TGTGCCAGCAGTTACTCACTAGCGGGAGTAGGCTACGAGCAGTACTTC
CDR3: CASSYSLAGVGYEQYF

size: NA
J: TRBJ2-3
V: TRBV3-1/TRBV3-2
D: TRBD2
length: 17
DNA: TGTGCCAGCAGCCAAGATTGGGGCGGGGGGATCACAGATACGCAGTATTTT
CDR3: CASSQDWGGGITDTQYF

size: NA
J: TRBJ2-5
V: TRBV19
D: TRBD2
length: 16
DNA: TGTGCCAGTAGTCTCGGGACTAACCACCTGGGTGAGACCCAGCACTTC
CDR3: CASSLGTNHLGETQHF

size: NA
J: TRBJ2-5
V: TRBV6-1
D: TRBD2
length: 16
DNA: TGTGCCAGCAGTGGGATTGCGGGAGCGGTAATAGTGACCCAGTACTTC
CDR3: CASSGIAGAVIVTQYF

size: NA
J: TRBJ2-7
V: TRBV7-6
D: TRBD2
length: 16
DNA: TGTGCCAGCAGCTCCCCGTTTAGCGGGAGCTCCTACGAGCAGTACTTC
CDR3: CASSSPFSGSSYEQYF

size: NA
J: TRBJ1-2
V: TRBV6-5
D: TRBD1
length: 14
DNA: TGTGCCAGCAGTTACTCGGACAGGGGGGTTGGCTACACCTTC
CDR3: CASSYSDRGVGYTF

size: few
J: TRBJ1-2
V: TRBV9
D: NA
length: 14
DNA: TGTGCCAGCAGCCGCCGGGTAGGTAACTATGGCTACACCTTC
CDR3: CASSRRVGNYGYTF

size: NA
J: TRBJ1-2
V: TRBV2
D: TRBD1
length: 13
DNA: TGTGCCAGCAGGGACAGGGACGCCTATGGCTACACCTTC
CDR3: CASRDRDAYGYTF

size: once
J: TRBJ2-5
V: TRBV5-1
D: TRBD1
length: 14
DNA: TGCGCCAGCAGCTCTCAGGGGGCCCTGGAGACCCAGTACTTC
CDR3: CASSSQGALETQYF

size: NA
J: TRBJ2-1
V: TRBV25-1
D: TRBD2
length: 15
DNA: TGTGCCAGCAGTGATTCGCGGGAGGGCCGGAATGAGCAGTTCTTC
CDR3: CASSDSREGRNEQFF

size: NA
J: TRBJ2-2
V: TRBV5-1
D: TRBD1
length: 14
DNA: TGCGCCAGCAGCGGGACAGGGGGTACCGGGGAGCTGTTTTTT
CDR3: CASSGTGGTGELFF

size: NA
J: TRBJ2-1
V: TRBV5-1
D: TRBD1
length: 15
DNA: TGCGCCAGCAGCGCCCCGGGACAGGGAACGGCTGAGCAGTTCTTC
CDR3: CASSAPGQGTAEQFF

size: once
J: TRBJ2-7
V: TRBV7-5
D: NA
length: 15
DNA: TGTGCCAGAAGCTTAGCGCGCGACTGTACCTACGAGCAGTACTTC
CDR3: CARSLARDCTYEQYF

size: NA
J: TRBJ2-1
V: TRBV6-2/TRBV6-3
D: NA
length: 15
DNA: TGTGCCAGCAGCCCCCTTAGCGGAAGGTACAATGAGCAGTTCTTC
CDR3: CASSPLSGRYNEQFF

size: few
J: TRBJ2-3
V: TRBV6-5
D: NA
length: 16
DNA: TGTGCCAGCAGTTACCGAGCGGGTCCTAGCACAGATACGCAGTATTTT
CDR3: CASSYRAGPSTDTQYF

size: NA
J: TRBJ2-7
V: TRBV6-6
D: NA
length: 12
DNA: TGTGCCAGCAGTCCCGGGGAGTACGAGCAGTACTTC
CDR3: CASSPGEYEQYF

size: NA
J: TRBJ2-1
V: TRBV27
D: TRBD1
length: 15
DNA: TGTGCCAGCAGTTTAGGGACAGTAAGCTACAATGAGCAGTTCTTC
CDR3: CASSLGTVSYNEQFF

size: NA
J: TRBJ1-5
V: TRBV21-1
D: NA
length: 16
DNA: TGTGCCAGCAGACGCGACAGGGGAGGTAGCAATCAGCCCCAGCATTTT
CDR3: CASRRDRGGSNQPQHF

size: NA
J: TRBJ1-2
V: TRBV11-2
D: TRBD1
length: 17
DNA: TGTGCCAGCAGCTTGGGCCCTGGGACAGAAGCTAACTATGGCTACACCTTC
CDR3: CASSLGPGTEANYGYTF

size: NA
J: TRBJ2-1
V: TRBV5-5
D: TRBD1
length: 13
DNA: TGTGCCAGCAGCTTAGTACAGGGGGTAGAGCAGTTCTTC
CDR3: CASSLVQGVEQFF

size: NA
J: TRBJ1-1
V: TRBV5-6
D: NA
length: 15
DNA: TGTGCCAGCAGCTCAATCGGGGGGCAGAACACTGAAGCTTTCTTT
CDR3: CASSSIGGQNTEAFF